Each of the 5 T cell receptor beta chains below was sequenced from the same sample in a study of OX40 agonist ivuxolimab in advanced cancers. Using immunoSEQ multiplex PCR, the repertoire was profiled, and TCRdb retains in-frame clones only, with some absent. This table holds tens of thousands of clones, 80% to 85% found once. The source was CD4+ or CD8+ T cells sorted from blood, collected in a trial of the OX40 agonist ivuxolimab. Receptor source: an adult with an advanced solid tumor such as melanoma, head and neck, liver or kidney cancer.

The chain links TRBV6-1 to TRBJ1-6; a possible D gene is TRBD1 (5 bases). The V end lost 7 bases, the J end lost 7 bases, and 11 bases lay between the germline ends. The CDR3 contains 13 residues. Looked up from germline, CDR1 is MNHNS and CDR2 is SASEGT. This CDR3 reads CASMETANSPLHF. Here the CDR3 DNA reads TGTGCCAGCATGGAGACAGCCAATTCACCCCTCCACTTT.

This clone was counted ten times or more. V is TRBV5-1 and J is TRBJ1-6; D unclear. The ends were cut back, 4 bases at V and 8 bases at J, with 16 bases in the middle. CDR3 size: 15 residues. Germline V gene lookup returns CDR1 SGHRS and CDR2 YFSETQ. The CDR3 loop reads CASSASSKKDSPLHF. The CDR3 bases are TGCGCCAGCAGCGCCTCCTCGAAGAAAGATTCACCCCTCCACTTT.

J is TRBJ2-7 and V is TRBV19; the match to TRBD1 covers 7 bases. Germline assignment: CDR1 LNHDA and CDR2 SQIVND (reference sequence). This CDR3 has 14 residues. The J segment lost 3 bases and the V segment lost 4 bases, leaving 6 bases of the junction unmatched. This CDR3 reads CASSTTGPGYEQYF. DNA for the CDR3: TGTGCCAGTAGTACGACAGGGCCAGGCTACGAGCAGTACTTC.

The genes are TRBV5-5 and TRBJ1-1, with TRBD1 identical over 7 bases. The CDR3 runs to 16 residues. V trimming: 3 bases; J trimming: 6 bases; junction bases outside the gene matches: 14. CDR1 is SGHKS, CDR2 YYEKEE, per germline (reference sequence). DNA for the CDR3: TGTGCCAGCAGCTCATCCCGCCGGACAGGAGGACCTGAAGCTTTCTTT. This gives the protein CASSSSRRTGGPEAFF.

V usage is TRBV15 and J usage is TRBJ1-4; 8 nucleotides align to TRBD1. Germline V gene lookup returns CDR1 LNHNV and CDR2 YYDKDF (reference sequence). The CDR3 spans 15 residues. J lost 8 bases, V lost 5 bases, and 10 bases had no gene match. CDR3 amino acids: CATSVQGAPREKLFF. Here the CDR3 DNA reads TGTGCCACCAGCGTCCAGGGGGCGCCCCGGGAAAAACTGTTTTTT.